The 32 T cell receptor beta chains presented below share a single source sample, sequenced in a study of blood T cell repertoires in COVID-19. The repertoire was sequenced with immunoSEQ multiplex PCR; TCRdb's copy has only in-frame clones and lacks some. Here the sample spans about 260,000 clones, approximately 85% being singletons. Sequenced: PBMCs or T cells enriched from blood (not recorded which). The receptors originated from a woman between 45 and 60 years old who had recovered from COVID-19.

The CDR3 reads CASSPRQLTNQPQHF. The CDR3, as DNA: TGTGCCAGCAGCCCCAGACAGTTAACTAATCAGCCCCAGCATTTT. This chain connects TRBV3-1 (or the pseudogene TRBV3-2) to TRBJ1-5; TRBD1 is a possible D gene (5 bases). The CDR3 extends over 15 amino acids. In germline, CDR1 is LGHDT, CDR2 YNNKEL (reference sequence). The germline V and J ends were trimmed by 4 bases and 4 bases, with 14 bases remaining between them.

This chain uses TRBV5-6 with TRBJ1-5; no definite D call. The CDR3 is 14 amino acids. V lost 2 bases and J 1 base, leaving 7 bases between the germline ends. Germline V gene data show CDR1 as SGHDT and CDR2 as YYEEEE. CDR3 sequence: CASSLRRSNQPQHF. The CDR3 DNA reads as TGTGCCAGCAGCTTACGGAGGAGCAATCAGCCCCAGCATTTT.

The J gene is TRBJ1-6, the V gene TRBV15, with TRBD1 matching over 7 bases. The CDR3 is made up of 14 amino acids. Per germline, CDR1 LNHNV and CDR2 YYDKDF (reference sequence). Trimming took 3 bases from V and 8 from J; bases not matched to a gene: 4. In DNA form, the CDR3 reads TGTGCCACCAGCAGGACAGGGCCTGATTCACCCCTCCACTTT. It yields the protein CATSRTGPDSPLHF.

This chain joins TRBV23-1 and TRBJ2-1; 7 bases are a match to TRBD2. TRBV23-1 counts as an open reading frame of uncertain function. V was clipped by 8 bases and J by 6 bases; unmatched bases: 10. The CDR3 has 14 residues. The CDR3 spells CASPLGGRVNEQFF. In nucleotides, the CDR3 is TGCGCCAGCCCATTGGGGGGGAGGGTCAATGAGCAGTTCTTC.

This chain joins TRBV7-3 and TRBJ1-1, with a possible D match to TRBD1 (5 bases). The germline V gene has CDR1 SGHTA and CDR2 FQGTGA. Trimming took 3 bases from V and 3 from J, leaving 8 bases between them. The CDR3 runs to 13 residues. As DNA, the CDR3 is TGTGCCAGCAGCTTCAGCAGGGACACTGAAGCTTTCTTT. Amino acid sequence: CASSFSRDTEAFF.

The rearrangement joins TRBV20-1 to TRBJ1-2; D not certain. V was pared by 3 bases and J by 2 bases, with 4 bases between. Germline loops: CDR1 DFQATT, CDR2 SNEGSKA (reference sequence). The CDR3 is 11 amino acids. The CDR3 reads CSASQNYGYTF. CDR3 coding DNA: TGCAGTGCTAGTCAGAACTATGGCTACACCTTC.

The chain combines TRBV7-2 with TRBJ2-7; 8 bases match TRBD2. CDR3 length: 13 amino acids. The trim removed 5 bases at V and 3 bases at J, leaving 3 bases unmatched. Per the germline V gene, CDR1 is SGHTA and CDR2 is FQGNSA. CDR3 in amino acids: CASSTLAGYEQYF. The DNA of the CDR3 is TGTGCCAGCAGCACCCTAGCGGGCTACGAGCAGTACTTC.

The rearrangement joins TRBV5-1 to TRBJ1-2; no reliable D call. CDR1 and CDR2 (germline): SGHRS, YFSETQ. V lost 0 bases and J 6 bases, leaving 9 bases between the germline ends. The CDR3 is made up of 13 amino acids. The CDR3: CASSLDRPNGYTF. CDR3 DNA sequence: TGCGCCAGCAGCTTGGACAGACCTAATGGCTACACCTTC. Using reference TRBV5-1 and TRBJ1-2 for the parts outside the CDR3, the full variable domain is KAGVTQTPRYLIKTRGQQVTLSCSPISGHRSVSWYQQTPGQGLQFLFEYFSETQRNKGNFPGRFSGRQFSNSRSEMNVSTLELGDSALYLCASSLDRPNGYTFGSGTRLTVV.

This clone was picked up one time. J is TRBJ1-2 and V is TRBV5-1; tentatively, D is TRBD1 (5 bases). V was cut by 1 base and J by 2 bases, with 12 bases left in between. Germline CDR1 reads SGHRS; CDR2 reads YFSETQ. CDR3 size: 15 residues. The CDR3 coding sequence is TGCGCCAGCAGCTTGTATGGGGCAGCAAACTATGGCTACACCTTC. Its protein product is CASSLYGAANYGYTF.

The rearrangement links TRBV27 to TRBJ1-2, with D possibly being TRBD1 (6 bases). Trimming removed 6 bases at V and 3 bases at J, with 14 bases between. The CDR3 spans 14 residues. Germline V gene lookup returns CDR1 MNHEY and CDR2 SMNVEV (reference sequence). The CDR3 DNA reads as TGTGCCAGCAGCTATAACAGGGATCACTATGGCTACACCTTC. This encodes CASSYNRDHYGYTF.

This clone was seen a single time. The rearrangement joins TRBV30 to TRBJ2-3; 13 bases line up with TRBD2. Germline values: CDR1 GTSNPN, CDR2 SVGIG (reference sequence). CDR3 length: 15 residues. V was pared by 0 bases and J by 6 bases, with 3 bases of the junction left unmatched. DNA of the CDR3: TGTGCCTGGAGTGTACTAGCGGGGGGGCTTGATACGCAGTATTTT. Translated, it gives CAWSVLAGGLDTQYF.

The chain joins TRBV7-8 to TRBJ2-2, with 8 bases fitting TRBD2. Germline-derived CDR1 and CDR2 are SGHVS and FQNEAQ. CDR3 length equals 15 residues. V shed 6 bases and J 3 bases; nucleotides not matched to a gene: 6. CDR3 loop: CASRGLAGYTGELFF. In DNA, the CDR3 is TGTGCCAGCAGGGGGTTAGCGGGATACACCGGGGAGCTGTTTTTT.

This clone was counted ten times or more. This rearrangement joins TRBV6-2 or TRBV6-3 to TRBJ1-1, with D hard to call. CDR1 and CDR2 (germline): MNHEY, SVGEGT. This CDR3 spans 13 amino acids. V lost 5 bases and J 2 bases, leaving 9 bases between the germline ends. The CDR3 loop is CASSRTENTEAFF. CDR3 bases: TGTGCCAGCAGTCGCACAGAAAACACTGAAGCTTTCTTT.

The chain joins TRBV19 to TRBJ1-5; TRBD1 might be the D (5 bases). This CDR3 has 17 residues. The V end lost 7 bases, the J end lost 5 bases, and 24 bases lay between the germline ends. Germline V CDR1 and CDR2: LNHDA, SQIVND (reference sequence). The CDR3 DNA sequence: TGTGCCAGTACCCGCCCCGGGGGGGTGTTCAATGATCAGCCCCAGCATTTT. Its protein product is CASTRPGGVFNDQPQHF. Supplemented by reference TRBV19 and TRBJ1-5, the full variable domain reads DGGITQSPKYLFRKEGQNVTLSCEQNLNHDAMYWYRQDPGQGLRLIYYSQIVNDFQKGDIAEGYSVSREKKESFPLTVTSAQKNPTAFYLCASTRPGGVFNDQPQHFGDGTRLSIL.

The CDR3 sequence is CASSFRTGKNTEAFF. Written as DNA, the CDR3 is TGTGCCAGCAGCTTTAGGACAGGGAAGAACACTGAAGCTTTCTTT. The chain has TRBV3-1 (or the pseudogene TRBV3-2) and TRBJ1-1; 8 bases are a match to TRBD1. Trimming cost V 5 bases and J 1 base; bases outside gene matches: 6. Germline V gives CDR1 LGHDT, CDR2 YNNKEL (reference sequence). The CDR3 totals 15 residues.

V gene TRBV4-1 combines with J gene TRBJ1-1, with D maybe TRBD1 (5 bases). This CDR3 spans 15 amino acids. Trimming took 4 bases from V and 5 from J, leaving 17 bases between them. The germline CDR1 and CDR2 sequences are MGHRA and YSYEKL. CDR3 DNA sequence: TGCGCCAGCAGCCGAGGGACGGGGGGGGTTACTGAAGCTTTCTTT. This sequence encodes CASSRGTGGVTEAFF.

The CDR3 DNA sequence: TGTGCCAGCAGTCTACTAGCGGGAAAGAGCGAGCAGTACTTC. It encodes CASSLLAGKSEQYF. This chain uses TRBV28 with TRBJ2-7; TRBD2 matches 10 bases. CDR1 is MDHEN and CDR2 is SYDVKM in the germline V gene. This CDR3 region has 14 residues. J lost 6 bases, V lost 5 bases, and 7 bases had no gene match.

This chain links TRBV5-6 with TRBJ2-1; D is possibly TRBD1 (5 bases). With 3 bases removed from V and 6 bases from J, the gap between germline ends came to 13 bases. CDR3 length equals 14 residues. The germline gives CDR1 SGHDT, CDR2 YYEEEE. The DNA for the CDR3 is TGTGCCAGCAGCTCTGGTCTCCAGGGCAATGAGCAGTTCTTC. It yields the protein CASSSGLQGNEQFF.

The CDR3 bases are TGCAGTGCTAGTCGGGGGGCAGAGGGAGATGGCTACACCTTC. Its protein product is CSASRGAEGDGYTF. This sequence joins TRBV20-1 and TRBJ1-2; a possible D gene is TRBD1 (6 bases). Germline V CDR1 and CDR2: DFQATT, SNEGSKA (reference sequence). The length of the CDR3 is 14 residues. Trimming removed 3 bases at V and 6 bases at J, with 17 bases between.

The chain couples TRBV4-1 to TRBJ1-5; possibly TRBD1 for D (5 bases). This CDR3 is built from 16 residues. Trimming pared 7 bases from V and 6 bases from J, leaving 22 bases between. CDR1 is MGHRA and CDR2 is YSYEKL in the germline V gene. In DNA, the CDR3 is TGCGCCAGCACGCCAGGGATAGGGTCACGCCTTCAGCCCCAGCATTTT. This sequence encodes CASTPGIGSRLQPQHF.

The J gene is TRBJ2-3, the V gene TRBV7-9; 8 nucleotides agree with TRBD2. V was clipped by 4 bases and J by 3 bases; unmatched bases: 9. This CDR3 has 16 amino acids. The germline V gene encodes CDR1 SEHNR and CDR2 FQNEAQ (reference sequence). Here the CDR3 reads CASSYQPRGGTDTQYF. CDR3 DNA sequence: TGTGCCAGCAGCTACCAACCCCGGGGGGGGACAGATACGCAGTATTTT. The variable domain in full, with the rest retrieved from reference TRBV7-9 and TRBJ2-3, is DTGVSQNPRHKITKRGQNVTFRCDPISEHNRLYWYRQTLGQGPEFLTYFQNEAQLEKSRLLSDRFSAERPKGSFSTLEIQRTEQGDSAMYLCASSYQPRGGTDTQYFGPGTRLTVL.

The genes are TRBV29-1 and TRBJ2-1, with D tentatively TRBD1 (6 bases). This CDR3 spans 16 amino acids. The germline CDR1 and CDR2 sequences are SQVTM and ANQGSEA. V was cut by 0 bases and J by 4 bases, with 16 bases left in between. The CDR3 here is CSVEESSGVLYNEQFF. Written as DNA, the CDR3 is TGCAGCGTTGAAGAATCCTCAGGGGTACTGTACAATGAGCAGTTCTTC.

V gene TRBV4-1 combines with J gene TRBJ1-2; 8 nucleotides match TRBD1. V lost 5 bases, J lost 4 bases, and 9 bases stayed unmatched. Looked up from germline, CDR1 is MGHRA and CDR2 is YSYEKL. The CDR3 consists of 15 residues. CDR3 amino acids: CASSNSGGEAYGYTF. The CDR3 DNA follows: TGCGCCAGCAGCAACTCAGGGGGCGAGGCCTATGGCTACACCTTC.

This clone came up a few times. This chain connects TRBV7-2 to TRBJ1-5; the D gene is possibly TRBD1 (6 bases). V gave up 1 base and J gave up 1 base, with 8 bases separating them. The CDR3 loop spans 15 amino acids. Germline-derived CDR1 and CDR2 are SGHTA and FQGNSA. The CDR3 DNA is TGTGCCAGCAGCTTAGTGGGGGCAAGCAATCAGCCCCAGCATTTT. It specifies CASSLVGASNQPQHF. The complete variable domain, with remaining parts taken from reference TRBV7-2 and TRBJ1-5, reads GAGVSQSPSNKVTEKGKDVELRCDPISGHTALYWYRQSLGQGLEFLIYFQGNSAPDKSGLPSDRFSAERTGGSVSTLTIQRTQQEDSAVYLCASSLVGASNQPQHFGDGTRLSIL.

A few counts support this clone. The chain joins TRBV30 to TRBJ1-1; D call uncertain. This CDR3 is built from 13 residues. V was trimmed by 1 base and J by 0 bases, leaving 6 bases between them. Germline assignment: CDR1 GTSNPN and CDR2 SVGIG (reference sequence). The CDR3 reads CAWSDGVNTEAFF. The CDR3 coding sequence is TGTGCCTGGAGTGACGGGGTGAACACTGAAGCTTTCTTT. Full variable domain (remainder filled in from reference TRBV30 and TRBJ1-1): SQTIHQWPATLVQPVGSPLSLECTVEGTSNPNLYWYRQAAGRGLQLLFYSVGIGQISSEVPQNLSASRPQDRQFILSSKKLLLSDSGFYLCAWSDGVNTEAFFGQGTRLTVV.

The genes are TRBV5-1 and TRBJ1-2, with 7 bases aligning to TRBD1. The CDR3 consists of 14 residues. CDR1 SGHRS and CDR2 YFSETQ come from the germline V gene. V dropped 0 bases and J dropped 7; count of bases not matched to a gene: 6. Here the CDR3 DNA reads TGCGCCAGCAGCTTGGGGCAGGGGGTTGGTGGCTACACCTTC. It codes for CASSLGQGVGGYTF.

This chain uses TRBV6-1 with TRBJ1-1, with TRBD1 matching 9 bases. There are 15 residues in the CDR3. The V gene end was trimmed by 2 bases and the J gene end by 5 bases; junction bases not matched to a gene: 6. Germline V lookup: CDR1 MNHNS, CDR2 SASEGT. CDR3 in DNA: TGTGCCAGCAGTGAAAAAACAGGGGGCATGACTGAAGCTTTCTTT. Protein sequence: CASSEKTGGMTEAFF.

This chain links TRBV29-1 with TRBJ1-6; 9 bases fit TRBD1. CDR3 length equals 13 residues. J gave up 9 bases and V 4 bases, and 4 bases lay outside the gene matches. Germline CDR1 and CDR2: SQVTM and ANQGSEA. The CDR3 loop is CSVGQGGGSPLHF. CDR3 nucleotide sequence: TGCAGCGTTGGACAGGGGGGGGGTTCACCCCTCCACTTT.

The V call is TRBV6-5, the J call TRBJ2-7; 10 nucleotides line up with TRBD2. This CDR3 comprises 16 residues. Losses at the gene ends were 0 bases for V and 9 bases for J; bases not matched to a gene: 11. Germline assignment: CDR1 MNHEY and CDR2 SVGAGI. The CDR3 bases are TGTGCCAGCAGTTACTCGAGAGCTAGCGGGAGTATGGGGCAGTACTTC. Translating it yields CASSYSRASGSMGQYF.

The chain employs TRBV6-2 or TRBV6-3 and TRBJ2-1; TRBD2 matches 14 bases. This CDR3 has 17 amino acids. Germline loops: CDR1 MNHEY, CDR2 SVGEGT. V lost 6 bases, J lost 6 bases, and 10 bases stayed unmatched. The CDR3 is CASSLGTSGRLINEQFF. The CDR3 region has the DNA TGTGCCAGCAGCCTCGGGACTAGCGGGAGATTGATCAATGAGCAGTTCTTC.

V is TRBV7-9 and J is TRBJ1-1; a weak D match, TRBD1 (5 bases). Trimming stripped 2 bases from V and 6 bases from J, with 19 bases between. This CDR3 is built from 16 residues. Germline assignment: CDR1 SEHNR and CDR2 FQNEAQ (reference sequence). CDR3 in amino acids: CASSLPPGGAISEAFF. The DNA of the CDR3 is TGTGCCAGCAGCTTACCCCCGGGAGGGGCTATCTCTGAAGCTTTCTTT. The whole variable domain, remainder taken from reference TRBV7-9 and TRBJ1-1, is DTGVSQNPRHKITKRGQNVTFRCDPISEHNRLYWYRQTLGQGPEFLTYFQNEAQLEKSRLLSDRFSAERPKGSFSTLEIQRTEQGDSAMYLCASSLPPGGAISEAFFGQGTRLTVV.

V usage is TRBV7-6 and J usage is TRBJ2-7, with 9 bases aligning to TRBD2. Germline V CDR1 and CDR2: SGHVS, FNYEAQ. The V gene end was trimmed by 5 bases and the J gene end by 4 bases; junction bases not matched to a gene: 18. This CDR3 region has 18 residues. As DNA, the CDR3 is TGTGCCAGCAGCCCGCTGAGGGCTAGCGGGGTCCGAAGTTACGAGCAGTACTTC. Its translation: CASSPLRASGVRSYEQYF.